A single sample is the source of the 17 T cell receptor delta chains below, sequenced in a study of γδ T cells in repeated Plasmodium falciparum infection. TCRdb reapplied CATT to the multiplex PCR reads. The sample lists 85,000 to 95,000 delta-chain clones, 1.4% occurring once. Gammadelta T cells were flow-sorted from PBMC into Vgamma9/Vdelta2+ and Vdelta2-negative populations for bulk analysis. Specimen: gamma-delta T cells from blood. The source is a pool of human donors (malaria-infected and uninfected, not separated).

This clone was observed many times. The chain links TRDV2 to TRDJ1; 13 positions match TRDD3. CDR1 and CDR2 (germline): GEAIGNYY, EKD. The CDR3 covers 17 residues. V trimming: 0 bases; J trimming: 4 bases; junction bases outside the gene matches: 7. Written as DNA, the CDR3 is TGTGCCTGTGACACCATGGTACTGGGGGATACGGTCGATAAACTCATCTTT. Translation gives CACDTMVLGDTVDKLIF.

This clone showed up many times. A far larger clone is one nucleotide away, so this likely arose from a read error. Other DNA sequences within the sample encode an identical CDR3. The chain employs TRDV2 and TRDJ1; weak D call: TRDD3 (6 bases). CDR1 GEAIGNYY and CDR2 EKD come from the germline V gene. The CDR3 runs 20 residues. CDR3 sequence (DNA): TGCGCCTGTGATCCCATTAAAACCCCGGGTACTGGGAAGTTACTCGATAAACTCATCTTT. It encodes CACDPIKTPGTGKLLDKLIF.

This clone turned up a few times. The translation of this DNA and the TCRdb protein of a much larger clone differ at residue 17, probably owing to a read error; the protein shown here is translated from the DNA. The CDR3 nucleotides read TGTGCCTGTGACACCGGGGGTACTGGGGGATACGCGTTACCCGATAAACACATCTTT. Translating gives CACDTGGTGGYALPDKHIF. The V gene is listed as TRDV2; no J gene was called; TRDD3 was called by the table and not checked on the DNA. Germline CDR1 GEAIGNYY, CDR2 EKD. This CDR3 spans 19 amino acids.

There are a few counts of this clone. TCRdb records a much larger clone's protein for this DNA, with a difference at residue 6 that likely arises from a read error; the protein given is the translation of the DNA. The rearrangement links TRDV2 to TRDJ3, with 9 bases matching TRDD3. TCRdb is silent on the J gene; assignment here came from matching the DNA to germline. The V and J ends lost 3 bases and 0 bases, in that order; junction bases with no gene match: 14. CDR3 length: 21 amino acids. Germline V gene lookup returns CDR1 GEAIGNYY and CDR2 EKD. CDR3 residues: CACDLSRTGGDSSWDTRQMFF. CDR3 nucleotides: TGTGCCTGTGACCTTTCACGTACTGGGGGAGACAGCTCCTGGGACACCCGACAGATGTTTTTC.

In this sample, this clone turned up a few times. This sequence is one base from a far larger clone and is likely a read error. The sample holds other DNA sequences that translate to the same CDR3. V usage is TRDV1 and J usage is TRDJ1, with a possible D match to TRDD3 (5 bases). In the absence of a J gene in TCRdb, the DNA was matched to germline to assign it here. This CDR3 comprises 15 residues. Germline CDR1 is TSWWSYY and CDR2 is QGS. The CDR3 nucleotides read TGTGCTCTTGGGGAAATGTCACGATACACTGATAAACTCATCTTT. This gives the protein CALGEMSRYTDKLIF.

This clone was counted only a few times. The translation of this DNA and the TCRdb protein of a much larger clone differ at residue 7, probably owing to a read error; the protein shown here is translated from the DNA. The genes are TRDV3 and TRDJ1, with 8 bases matching TRDD3. This CDR3 comprises 16 residues. Trimming cost V 2 bases and J 0 bases; bases outside gene matches: 11. CDR1 is TVYSNPD and CDR2 is GDNSRS in the germline V gene (reference sequence). For the CDR3, the DNA is TGTGCCTTTTGCGGGCGTGCTGGGGGAAACACCGATAAACTCATCTTT. This sequence encodes CAFCGRAGGNTDKLIF.

Notes on this clone: The TCRdb protein comes from a much larger clone and disagrees with this DNA's translation at residue 8, likely due to a read error; the protein given here is derived from the DNA. As DNA, the CDR3 is TGTGCTCTTGGGGAACAAAGCGCAATGGGGGATACCCCCCTCGATAAACTCATCTTT. Residues: CALGEQSAMGDTPLDKLIF. The chain recombines TRDV1 with TRDJ1; the match to TRDD3 covers 10 bases. Here the J gene was assigned by germline matching of the DNA, as TCRdb has none. V was clipped by 1 base and J by 4 bases; unmatched bases: 15. The CDR3 totals 19 residues. The V gene's germline CDR1 is TSWWSYY and CDR2 QGS.

This clone was seen a handful of times. A far larger clone differs by one base, so this is likely a read error. The same CDR3 can be traced to other DNA sequences in this sample. V is TRDV2 and J is TRDJ1; the match to TRDD3 covers 8 bases. TCRdb leaves out the J gene; it was filled in here by matching the DNA to germline. The CDR3 spans 16 residues. Germline V gives CDR1 GEAIGNYY, CDR2 EKD. Trimming at V came to 5 bases and at J to 0 bases, leaving 10 bases not matched to a gene. CDR3 protein: CACVWLGDPHTDKLIF. The CDR3 coding sequence is TGTGCCTGTGTTTGGCTGGGGGACCCCCACACCGATAAACTCATCTTT.

This clone is judged medium-sized. At the DNA level, this CDR3 is encoded by other sequences in the same sample as well. This sequence joins TRDV3 and TRDJ1; TRDD3 agrees at 13 bases. J lost 2 bases, V lost 3 bases, and 36 bases had no gene match. The CDR3 sequence is 25 residues long. Germline CDR1 and CDR2: TVYSNPD and GDNSRS (reference sequence). The CDR3 DNA is TGTGCCTTCAGCTTCGAAAGCCCTTCCTACAGTCCGTCCTACTGGGGGATACGCCTGACCGATAAACTCATCTTT. Translating it yields CAFSFESPSYSPSYWGIRLTDKLIF.

On this clone: TCRdb's entry gives the protein of a much larger clone, which mismatches this DNA's translation at residue 5, likely from a read error; the protein reported here is translated from the DNA. The chain carries TRDV2 and TRDJ1; 12 bases are shared with TRDD3. No J gene is reported in TCRdb; it was inferred here by comparing the DNA with germline. This CDR3 is 20 amino acids long. V lost 3 bases, J lost 2 bases, and 18 bases stayed unmatched. Germline V lookup: CDR1 GEAIGNYY, CDR2 EKD. CDR3 nucleotide sequence: TGTGCCTGTGACCCCCTTACTGGGGGATACCCCGACAGAATGACCGATAAACTCATCTTT. Encoded protein: CACDPLTGGYPDRMTDKLIF.

This clone showed up just a few times. The translation of this DNA and the TCRdb protein of a much larger clone differ at residue 11, probably owing to a read error; the protein shown here is translated from the DNA. The chain is built from TRDV1 and TRDJ1; D is perhaps TRDD2 (5 bases). No J gene was available from TCRdb, and it was assigned here by a germline match of the DNA. Germline V gives CDR1 TSWWSYY, CDR2 QGS. This CDR3 contains 14 residues. Written as DNA, the CDR3 is TGTGCTCTTGGTAGCCCCTACAGGACCGATAGACTCATCTTT. Translation gives CALGSPYRTDRLIF.

This clone was observed a handful of times. The mismatch at residue 18 between this DNA's translation and the TCRdb protein of a much larger clone likely reflects a read error; the protein shown is translated from the DNA. The CDR3 is CALGTAIPHWGIFTSIYADKLIF. The CDR3 nucleotides are TGTGCTCTTGGGACCGCAATTCCGCACTGGGGGATATTCACATCCATTTACGCCGATAAACTCATCTTT. The chain couples TRDV1 to TRDJ1, with 11 nucleotides matching TRDD3. V gave up 5 bases and J gave up 3 bases; unmatched junction bases: 29. CDR1 TSWWSYY and CDR2 QGS come from the germline V gene. The CDR3 consists of 23 residues.

Many counts were recorded for this clone. The protein recorded in TCRdb matches a much larger clone and deviates from this DNA's translation at residue 14, suggesting a read error; the protein here is obtained by translating the DNA. Other nucleotide sequences from this sample produce the same CDR3. This chain connects TRDV1 to TRDJ1, with D possibly being TRDD3 (7 bases). Germline V gene data show CDR1 as TSWWSYY and CDR2 as QGS. The CDR3 length is 17 residues. The chain's CDR3 is CALGETSYWGSTDRLIF. Here the CDR3 DNA reads TGTGCTCTTGGGGAAACGTCCTACTGGGGATCCACCGATAGACTCATCTTT.

Of note for this clone: TCRdb attributes to this sequence the protein of a much larger clone, which differs from the DNA translation at residue 15; a read error is likely, and the protein displayed is translated from the DNA. The rearrangement links TRDV2 to TRDJ1, with TRDD3 matching over 11 bases. This CDR3 has 23 amino acids. V shed 0 bases and J 7 bases; nucleotides not matched to a gene: 30. Germline CDR1 and CDR2: GEAIGNYY and EKD. CDR3 loop: CACDTAPARGVGDTSYLPGKLIF. Written as DNA, the CDR3 is TGTGCCTGTGACACCGCCCCGGCACGTGGAGTGGGGGATACGTCCTACCTACCTGGTAAACTCATCTTT.

There are a few counts of this clone. TCRdb's entry gives the protein of a much larger clone, which mismatches this DNA's translation at residue 11, likely from a read error; the protein reported here is translated from the DNA. The chain joins TRDV2 to TRDJ1, with D unclear. Germline matching of the DNA provided the J gene here, since TCRdb leaves it blank. Germline V CDR1 and CDR2: GEAIGNYY, EKD. This CDR3 is 14 amino acids long. The CDR3 here is CACDKGRYTDRLIF. CDR3 nucleotide sequence: TGTGCCTGTGACAAGGGACGGTACACCGATAGACTCATCTTT.

This clone was picked up many times. This chain connects TRDV1 to TRDJ1; TRDD2 is a possible D gene (6 bases). CDR3 length: 18 residues. Per germline, CDR1 TSWWSYY and CDR2 QGS. The V gene lost 2 bases and the J gene lost 0 bases, with 19 bases spanning the gap. The chain's CDR3 is CALGEWAFPWDDTDKLIF. Written as DNA, the CDR3 is TGTGCTCTTGGGGAATGGGCCTTCCCCTGGGATGACACCGATAAACTCATCTTT.

This clone was seen a few times. This DNA's translation and the protein TCRdb lists, from a much larger clone, do not match at residue 9, likely due to a read error; the protein shown is translated from the DNA. The rearrangement uses TRDV1 and TRDJ1, with a possible D match to TRDD3 (8 bases). The J gene, absent from TCRdb, was called here by matching the DNA to germline. There are 19 residues in the CDR3. Trimming left V 4 bases short and J 3 bases short, with 27 bases between. Germline-derived CDR1 and CDR2 are TSWWSYY and QGS. CDR3 DNA: TGTGCTCTTGGGGGACAAATAGTCCCGGGGGATAGGAAATCCGATAAACTCATCTTT. Translating gives CALGGQIVPGDRKSDKLIF.